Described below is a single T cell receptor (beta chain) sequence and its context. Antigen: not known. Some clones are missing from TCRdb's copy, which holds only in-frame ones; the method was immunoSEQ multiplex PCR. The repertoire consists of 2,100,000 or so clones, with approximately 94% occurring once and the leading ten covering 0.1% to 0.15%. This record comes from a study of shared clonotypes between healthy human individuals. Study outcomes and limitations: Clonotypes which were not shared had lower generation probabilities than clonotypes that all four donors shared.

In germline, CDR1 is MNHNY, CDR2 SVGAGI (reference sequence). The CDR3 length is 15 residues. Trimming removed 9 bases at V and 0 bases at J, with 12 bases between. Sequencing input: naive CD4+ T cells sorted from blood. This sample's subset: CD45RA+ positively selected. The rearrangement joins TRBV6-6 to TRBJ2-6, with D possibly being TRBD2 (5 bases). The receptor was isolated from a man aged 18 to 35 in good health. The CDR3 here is CASTNEGSGANVLTF. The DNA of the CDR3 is TGTGCCAGTACCAACGAGGGCTCTGGGGCCAACGTCCTGACTTTC.